This TCR beta chain was recovered during a study of T cell repertoires in cytomegalovirus infection. Each CDR3 protein gets one entry after TCRdb re-called the reads with MiXCR. The table includes more than 250,000 distinct CDR3 sequences, 25% detected once. Overall study findings and caveats: HLA-C-restricted CMV-specific TCR beta clonotypes prevailed in the ex vivo response.

Notes on this clonotype: Its antigen is unknown.

Sample: cultured PBMCs, taken from culture after CMV antigen stimulation. The receptor was isolated from a human donor in good health (CMV status not recorded). Some clones in this sample may be carry-over from other donors' samples.

The CDR3 protein is CASSQDIGGKRAYNEQFF. The CDR3 DNA is TGCGCCAGCAGCCAAGATATCGGCGGGAAGAGGGCCTACAATGAGCAGTTCTTC. The J gene is TRBJ2-1, the V gene TRBV4-1; weak D call: TRBD2 (6 bases). CDR1 is MGHRA and CDR2 is YSYEKL in the germline V gene. The V end lost 0 bases, the J end lost 2 bases, and 17 bases lay between the germline ends. This CDR3 spans 18 amino acids.